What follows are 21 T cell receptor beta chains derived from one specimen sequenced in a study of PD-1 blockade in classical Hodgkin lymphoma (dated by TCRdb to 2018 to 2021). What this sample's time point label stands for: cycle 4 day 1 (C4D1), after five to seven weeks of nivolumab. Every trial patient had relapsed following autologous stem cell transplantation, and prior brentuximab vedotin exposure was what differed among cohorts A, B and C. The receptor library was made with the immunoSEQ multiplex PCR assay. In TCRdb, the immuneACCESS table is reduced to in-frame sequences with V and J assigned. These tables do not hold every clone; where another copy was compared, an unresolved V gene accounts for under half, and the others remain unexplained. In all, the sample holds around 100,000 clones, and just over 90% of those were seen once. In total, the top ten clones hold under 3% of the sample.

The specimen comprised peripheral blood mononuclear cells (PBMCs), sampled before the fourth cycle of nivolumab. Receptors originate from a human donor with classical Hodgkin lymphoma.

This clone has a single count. The CDR3 region has the DNA TGTGCCAGCAGCCCTGGGGGGGGCTTGAATGAGCAGTTCTTC. It yields the protein CASSPGGGLNEQFF. The chain uses TRBV7-9 and TRBJ2-1; TRBD2 is a possible D gene (7 bases). Trimming took off 5 bases at V and 7 bases at J, with 15 bases between the two ends. Germline lookup yields CDR1 SEHNR and CDR2 FQNEAQ (reference sequence). The CDR3 covers 14 residues.

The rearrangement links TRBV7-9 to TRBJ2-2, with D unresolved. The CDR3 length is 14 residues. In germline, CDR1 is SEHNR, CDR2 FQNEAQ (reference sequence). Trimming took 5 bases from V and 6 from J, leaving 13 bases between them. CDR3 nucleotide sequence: TGTGCCAGCAGCCCACGACCTGGGGCCGGGGAGCTGTTTTTT. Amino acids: CASSPRPGAGELFF.

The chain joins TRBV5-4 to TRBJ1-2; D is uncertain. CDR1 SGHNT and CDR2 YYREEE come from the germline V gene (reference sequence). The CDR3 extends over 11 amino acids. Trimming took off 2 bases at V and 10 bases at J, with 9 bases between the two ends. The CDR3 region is CASSFFLDYTF. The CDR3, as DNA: TGTGCCAGCAGCTTCTTTCTGGACTACACCTTC.

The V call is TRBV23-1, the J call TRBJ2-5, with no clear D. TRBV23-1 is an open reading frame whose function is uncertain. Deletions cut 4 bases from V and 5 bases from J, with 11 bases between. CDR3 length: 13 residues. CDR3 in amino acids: CASSLKQSETQYF. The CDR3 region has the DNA TGCGCCAGCAGTCTAAAACAGTCGGAGACCCAGTACTTC.

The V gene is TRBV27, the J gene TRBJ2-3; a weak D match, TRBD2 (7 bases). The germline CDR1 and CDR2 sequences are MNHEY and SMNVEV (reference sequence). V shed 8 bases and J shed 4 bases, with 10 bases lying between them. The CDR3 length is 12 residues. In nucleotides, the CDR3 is TGTGCCAGCGGGGGGGCCCCAGATACGCAGTATTTT. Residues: CASGGAPDTQYF.

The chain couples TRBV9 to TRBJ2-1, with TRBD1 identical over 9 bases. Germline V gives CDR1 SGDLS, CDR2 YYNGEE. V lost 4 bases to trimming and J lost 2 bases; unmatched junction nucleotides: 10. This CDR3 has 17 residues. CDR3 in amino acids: CASSPTSGTGTYNEQFF. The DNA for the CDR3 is TGTGCCAGCAGCCCAACCTCCGGGACAGGGACCTACAATGAGCAGTTCTTC.

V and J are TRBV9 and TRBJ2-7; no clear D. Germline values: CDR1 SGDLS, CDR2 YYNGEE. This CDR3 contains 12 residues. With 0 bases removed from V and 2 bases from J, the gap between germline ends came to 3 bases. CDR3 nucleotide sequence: TGTGCCAGCAGCGTAGCTGCCTACGAGCAGTACTTC. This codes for CASSVAAYEQYF.

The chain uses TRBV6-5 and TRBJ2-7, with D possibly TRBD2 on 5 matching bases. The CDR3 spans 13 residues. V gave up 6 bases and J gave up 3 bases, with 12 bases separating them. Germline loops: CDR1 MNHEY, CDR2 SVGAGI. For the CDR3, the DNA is TGTGCCAGCAGCCAATCGGGGATCTACGAGCAGTACTTC. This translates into CASSQSGIYEQYF.

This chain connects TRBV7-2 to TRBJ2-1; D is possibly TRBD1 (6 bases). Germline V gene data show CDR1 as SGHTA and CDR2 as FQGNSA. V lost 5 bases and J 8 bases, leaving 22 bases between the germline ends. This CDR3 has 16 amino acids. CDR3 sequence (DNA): TGTGCCAGCAGCCCATCTGTGGGGGCGTTGGTGCATGAGCAGTTCTTC. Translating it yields CASSPSVGALVHEQFF. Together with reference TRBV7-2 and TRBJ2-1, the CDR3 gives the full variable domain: GAGVSQSPSNKVTEKGKDVELRCDPISGHTALYWYRQSLGQGLEFLIYFQGNSAPDKSGLPSDRFSAERTGGSVSTLTIQRTQQEDSAVYLCASSPSVGALVHEQFFGPGTRLTVL.

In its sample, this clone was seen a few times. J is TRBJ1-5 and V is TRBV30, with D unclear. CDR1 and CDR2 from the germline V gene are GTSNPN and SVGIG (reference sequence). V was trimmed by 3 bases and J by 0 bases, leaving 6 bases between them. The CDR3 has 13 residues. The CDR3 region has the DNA TGTGCCTGGAGGGCGTATAGCAATCAGCCCCAGCATTTT. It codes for CAWRAYSNQPQHF.

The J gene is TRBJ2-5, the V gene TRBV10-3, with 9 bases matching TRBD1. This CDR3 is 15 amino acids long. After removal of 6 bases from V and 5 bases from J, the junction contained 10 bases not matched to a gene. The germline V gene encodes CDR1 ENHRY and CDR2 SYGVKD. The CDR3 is CAIRGGTGLSETQYF. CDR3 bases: TGTGCCATCAGAGGGGGGACAGGGCTCTCCGAGACCCAGTACTTC.

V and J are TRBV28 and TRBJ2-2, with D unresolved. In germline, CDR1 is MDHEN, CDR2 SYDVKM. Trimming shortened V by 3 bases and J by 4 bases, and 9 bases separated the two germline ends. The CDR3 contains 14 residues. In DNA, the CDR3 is TGTGCCAGCAGTTTGATCGGAACCACCGGGGAGCTGTTTTTT. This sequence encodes CASSLIGTTGELFF.

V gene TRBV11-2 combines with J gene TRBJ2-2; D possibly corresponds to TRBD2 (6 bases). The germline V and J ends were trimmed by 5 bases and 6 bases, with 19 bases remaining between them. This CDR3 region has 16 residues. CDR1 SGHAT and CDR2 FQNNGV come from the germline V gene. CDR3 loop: CASSQPLAGFAGELFF. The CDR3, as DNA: TGTGCCAGCAGCCAACCTCTGGCGGGGTTCGCCGGGGAGCTGTTTTTT.

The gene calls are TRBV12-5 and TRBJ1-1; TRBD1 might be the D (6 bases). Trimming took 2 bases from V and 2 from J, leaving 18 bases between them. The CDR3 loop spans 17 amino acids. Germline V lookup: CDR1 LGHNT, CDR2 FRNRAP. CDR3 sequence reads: CASGLFLGRGKNTEAFF. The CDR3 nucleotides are TGTGCTAGTGGTTTGTTTTTGGGGAGGGGGAAAAACACTGAAGCTTTCTTT. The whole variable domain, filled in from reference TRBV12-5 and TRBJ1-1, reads DARVTQTPRHKVTEMGQEVTMRCQPILGHNTVFWYRQTMMQGLELLAYFRNRAPLDDSGMPKDRFSAEMPDATLATLKIQPSEPRDSAVYFCASGLFLGRGKNTEAFFGQGTRLTVV.

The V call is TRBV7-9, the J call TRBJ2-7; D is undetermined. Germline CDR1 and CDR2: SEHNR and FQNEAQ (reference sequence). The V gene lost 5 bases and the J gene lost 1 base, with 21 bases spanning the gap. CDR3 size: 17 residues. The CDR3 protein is CASSPRLAGFQSYEQYF. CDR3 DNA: TGTGCCAGCAGCCCAAGGTTGGCAGGTTTCCAATCCTACGAGCAGTACTTC.

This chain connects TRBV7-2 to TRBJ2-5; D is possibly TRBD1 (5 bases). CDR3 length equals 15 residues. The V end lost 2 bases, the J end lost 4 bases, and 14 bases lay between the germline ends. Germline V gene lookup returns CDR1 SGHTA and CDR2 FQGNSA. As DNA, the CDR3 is TGTGCCAGCAGCTTAAACCAGGGTATGGGAGAGACCCAGTACTTC. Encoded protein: CASSLNQGMGETQYF.

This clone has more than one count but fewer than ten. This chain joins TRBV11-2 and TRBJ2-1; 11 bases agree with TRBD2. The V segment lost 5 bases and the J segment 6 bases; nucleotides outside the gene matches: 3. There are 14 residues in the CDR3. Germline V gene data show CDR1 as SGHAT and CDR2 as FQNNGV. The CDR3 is CASSLSGGANEQFF. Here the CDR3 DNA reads TGTGCCAGCAGCCTTAGCGGGGGGGCCAATGAGCAGTTCTTC.

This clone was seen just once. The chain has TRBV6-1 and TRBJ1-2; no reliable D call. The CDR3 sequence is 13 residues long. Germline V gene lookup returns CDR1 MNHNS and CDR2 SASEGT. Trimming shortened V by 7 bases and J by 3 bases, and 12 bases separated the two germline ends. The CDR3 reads CASTLEPDYGYTF. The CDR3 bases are TGTGCCAGCACATTAGAGCCAGACTATGGCTACACCTTC.

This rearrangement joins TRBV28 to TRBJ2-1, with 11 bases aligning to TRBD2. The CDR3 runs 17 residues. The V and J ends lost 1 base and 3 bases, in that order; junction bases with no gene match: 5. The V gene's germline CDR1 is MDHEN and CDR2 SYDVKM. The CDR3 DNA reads TGTGCCAGCAGTTTATTTCTAGCGGGGGGTTACTACAATGAGCAGTTCTTC. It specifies CASSLFLAGGYYNEQFF.

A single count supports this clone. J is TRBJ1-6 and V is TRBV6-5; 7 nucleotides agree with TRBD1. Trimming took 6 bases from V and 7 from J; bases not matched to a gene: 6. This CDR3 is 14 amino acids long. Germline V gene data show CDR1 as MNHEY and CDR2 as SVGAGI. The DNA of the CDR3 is TGTGCCAGCAGCCCCAGGGGGACAAATTCACCCCTCCACTTT. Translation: CASSPRGTNSPLHF.

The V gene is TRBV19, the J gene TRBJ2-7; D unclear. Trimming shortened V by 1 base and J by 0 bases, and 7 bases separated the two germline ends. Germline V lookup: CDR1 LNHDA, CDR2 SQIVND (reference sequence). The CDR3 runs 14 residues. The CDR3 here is CASSIAGGSYEQYF. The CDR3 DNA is TGTGCCAGTAGTATAGCGGGCGGCTCCTACGAGCAGTACTTC.